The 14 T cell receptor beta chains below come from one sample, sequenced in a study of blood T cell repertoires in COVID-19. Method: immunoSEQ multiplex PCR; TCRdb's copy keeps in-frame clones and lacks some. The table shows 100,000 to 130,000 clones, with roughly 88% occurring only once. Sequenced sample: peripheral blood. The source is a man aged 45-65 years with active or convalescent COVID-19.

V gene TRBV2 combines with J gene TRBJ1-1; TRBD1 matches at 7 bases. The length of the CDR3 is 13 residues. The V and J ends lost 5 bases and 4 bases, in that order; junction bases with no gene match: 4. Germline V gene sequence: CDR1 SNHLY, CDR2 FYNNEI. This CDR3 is CASSSQGSTEAFF. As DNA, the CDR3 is TGTGCCAGCAGTTCACAGGGGAGCACTGAAGCTTTCTTT.

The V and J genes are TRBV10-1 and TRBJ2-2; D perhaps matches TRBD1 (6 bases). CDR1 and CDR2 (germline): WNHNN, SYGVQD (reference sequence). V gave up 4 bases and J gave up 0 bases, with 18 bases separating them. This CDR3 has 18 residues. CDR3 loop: CASSGHGNRVPNTGELFF. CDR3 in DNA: TGCGCCAGCAGTGGCCATGGTAACAGGGTTCCGAACACCGGGGAGCTGTTTTTT.

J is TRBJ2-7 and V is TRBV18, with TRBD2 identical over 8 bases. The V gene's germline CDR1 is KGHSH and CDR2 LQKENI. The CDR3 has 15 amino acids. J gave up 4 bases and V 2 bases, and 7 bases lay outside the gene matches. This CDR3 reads CASSPNRGGGYEQYF. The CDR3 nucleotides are TGTGCCAGCTCACCAAATAGAGGCGGGGGGTACGAGCAGTACTTC.

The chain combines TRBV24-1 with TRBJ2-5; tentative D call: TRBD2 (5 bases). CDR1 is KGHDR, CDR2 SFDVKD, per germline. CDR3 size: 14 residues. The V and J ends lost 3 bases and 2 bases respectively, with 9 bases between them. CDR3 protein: CATSDPGVQETQYF. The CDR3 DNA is TGTGCCACCAGTGATCCCGGGGTTCAAGAGACCCAGTACTTC.

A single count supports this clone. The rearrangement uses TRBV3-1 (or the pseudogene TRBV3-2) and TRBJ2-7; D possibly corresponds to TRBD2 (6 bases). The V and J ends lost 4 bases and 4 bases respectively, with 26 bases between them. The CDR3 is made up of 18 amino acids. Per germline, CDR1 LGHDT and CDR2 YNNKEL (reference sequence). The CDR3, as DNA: TGTGCCAGCAGCCCCCGGGACTCATCCCGGTTGAGGGTTTACGAGCAGTACTTC. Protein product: CASSPRDSSRLRVYEQYF.

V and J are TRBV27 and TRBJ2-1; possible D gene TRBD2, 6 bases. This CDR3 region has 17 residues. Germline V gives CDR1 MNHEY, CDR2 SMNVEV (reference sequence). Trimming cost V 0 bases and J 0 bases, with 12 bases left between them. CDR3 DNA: TGTGCCAGCAGTTTATCCATAGCGGTCAGCTCCTACAATGAGCAGTTCTTC. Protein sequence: CASSLSIAVSSYNEQFF.

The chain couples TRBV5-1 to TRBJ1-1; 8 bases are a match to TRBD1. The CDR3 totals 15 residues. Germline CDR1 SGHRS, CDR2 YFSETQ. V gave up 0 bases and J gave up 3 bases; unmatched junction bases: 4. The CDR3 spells CASSLGQGSYTEAFF. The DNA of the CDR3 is TGCGCCAGCAGCTTGGGACAGGGGTCTTACACTGAAGCTTTCTTT.

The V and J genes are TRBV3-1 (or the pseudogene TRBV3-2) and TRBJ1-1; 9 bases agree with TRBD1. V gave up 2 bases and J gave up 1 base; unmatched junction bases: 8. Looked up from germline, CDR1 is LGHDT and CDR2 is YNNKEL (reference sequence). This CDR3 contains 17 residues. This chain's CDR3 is CASSQHPQGAGNTEAFF. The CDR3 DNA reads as TGTGCCAGCAGCCAACACCCACAGGGGGCGGGGAACACTGAAGCTTTCTTT.

In nucleotides, the CDR3 is TGTGCCACCAGTGATCATCAGGGGGCGGGTCAGCCCCAGCATTTT. It yields the protein CATSDHQGAGQPQHF. The gene calls are TRBV24-1 and TRBJ1-5, with TRBD1 matching over 8 bases. The junction had 6 bases not matched to a gene; V was cut back by 3 bases and J by 6 bases. From germline, CDR1 is KGHDR and CDR2 SFDVKD. The CDR3 sequence is 15 residues long.

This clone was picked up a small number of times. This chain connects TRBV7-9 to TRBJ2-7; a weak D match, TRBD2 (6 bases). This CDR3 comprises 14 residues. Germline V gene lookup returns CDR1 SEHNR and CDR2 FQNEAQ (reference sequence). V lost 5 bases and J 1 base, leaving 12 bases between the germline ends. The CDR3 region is CASSALGTSYEQYF. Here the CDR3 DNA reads TGTGCCAGCAGCGCGCTCGGGACTTCCTACGAGCAGTACTTC.

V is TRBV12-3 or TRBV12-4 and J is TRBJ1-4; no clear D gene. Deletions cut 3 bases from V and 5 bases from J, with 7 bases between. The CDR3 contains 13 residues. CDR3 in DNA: TGTGCCAGCAGTTTCTTACAGAATGAAAAACTGTTTTTT. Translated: CASSFLQNEKLFF.

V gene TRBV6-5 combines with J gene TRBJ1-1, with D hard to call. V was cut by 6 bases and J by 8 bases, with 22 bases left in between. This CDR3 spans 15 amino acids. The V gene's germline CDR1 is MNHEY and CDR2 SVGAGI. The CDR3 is CASRTGSGNGVEAFF. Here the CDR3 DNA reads TGTGCCAGCAGGACCGGAAGCGGCAACGGGGTGGAAGCTTTCTTT.

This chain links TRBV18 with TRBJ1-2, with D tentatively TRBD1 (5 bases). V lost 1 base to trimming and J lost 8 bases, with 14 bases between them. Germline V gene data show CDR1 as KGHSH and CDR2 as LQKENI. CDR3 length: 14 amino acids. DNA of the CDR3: TGTGCCAGCTCACCACAGGGGAGGGTCGGCGGCTACACCTTC. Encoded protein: CASSPQGRVGGYTF.

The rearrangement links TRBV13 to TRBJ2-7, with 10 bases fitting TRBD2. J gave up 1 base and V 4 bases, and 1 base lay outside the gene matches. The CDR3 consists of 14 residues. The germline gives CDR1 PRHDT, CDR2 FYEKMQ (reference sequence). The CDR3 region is CASSWTSGSYEQYF. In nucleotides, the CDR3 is TGTGCCAGCAGCTGGACTAGCGGTTCCTACGAGCAGTACTTC.